This is a list of T cell receptor beta chains from one sample in a study of prognosis after radiotherapy for stage I lung cancer. Via MiXCR, TCRdb re-called the multiplex PCR reads, giving one row per CDR3 protein. The repertoire consists of some 15,000 distinct CDR3 sequences, with 43% occurring once and the leading ten covering around two fifths. Material: PBMCs, obtained before or after stereotactic body radiation therapy (not recorded which). The receptors shown here come from a donor aged 50 or older with non-small cell lung cancer. Both conserved end residues are part of each CDR3. Each record gives: CDR3 protein, CDR3 length, V gene, clone size, J gene. The size entry is marked missing in some rows and otherwise reads once, few, many or a size class.

CAWSATGVEQYF | 12 | TRBV30 | many | TRBJ2-7
CSARDPGKGGHTF | 13 | TRBV20-1 | many | TRBJ1-2
CASSQSASYEQYF | 13 | TRBV16 | many | TRBJ2-7
CASTIAVGNTIHF | 13 | TRBV6-1 | - | TRBJ1-3
CASSREGQGLTEAFF | 15 | TRBV12-3/TRBV12-4 | - | TRBJ1-1
CSASPERSYNEQFF | 14 | TRBV20-1 | - | TRBJ2-1
CASSPGQGDSYEQYF | 15 | TRBV18 | many | TRBJ2-7
CASSLGLAGGTEQFF | 15 | TRBV7-7 | many | TRBJ2-1
CASSSTGLVNGELFF | 15 | TRBV7-9 | hyperexpanded | TRBJ2-2
CASSQDLAGEQFF | 13 | TRBV4-2 | many | TRBJ2-1
CASRIHEKLFF | 11 | TRBV28 | many | TRBJ1-4
CASSVVPNTEAFF | 13 | TRBV9 | many | TRBJ1-1
CATSILRTNTGELFF | 15 | TRBV15 | - | TRBJ2-2
CASSRLAGKTPEQFF | 15 | TRBV14 | many | TRBJ2-1
CASSPTGLAGGQETQYF | 17 | TRBV5-1 | few | TRBJ2-5
CATRHGPDYEQYF | 13 | TRBV2 | once | TRBJ2-7
CASTLDGAGNTIYF | 14 | TRBV9 | many | TRBJ1-3
CASSQDGGSTGELFF | 15 | TRBV4-1 | - | TRBJ2-2
CASRFLTPQHF | 11 | TRBV28 | many | TRBJ1-5
CASSPGGYEQYF | 12 | TRBV28 | - | TRBJ2-7
CASSLNDEQFF | 11 | TRBV7-6 | many | TRBJ2-1
CASSSGGAGGELFF | 14 | TRBV7-3 | medium-sized | TRBJ2-2